The T cell receptor beta chain under discussion was sequenced for a study of CD8 T cells in ankylosing spondylitis. Points on this clonotype: The antigen remains unidentified.

Study results and limitations: Reportedly, disease-linked clones are significantly enriched in ankylosing spondylitis patients' matched synovial fluid. Fewer than ten highly homologous variants made up a TCR beta motif that seemed to typify ankylosing spondylitis blood. In synovial fluid and blood from reactive arthritis, some motif variants were previously reported.

TCRdb reprocessed the 5' RACE reads via MiXCR and lists one record per CDR3 protein. This sample has 180,000 or so distinct CDR3 sequences, with around a tenth found just once. The germline V gene has CDR1 LGHDT and CDR2 YNNKEL (reference sequence). V lost 4 bases, J lost 4 bases, and 12 bases stayed unmatched. CDR3 length: 16 amino acids. Sequencing input: blood, either unsorted or a sorted T cell fraction (not recorded which). The receptor's source is a male donor with ankylosing spondylitis or in good health (not recorded which). The chain has TRBV3-1 and TRBJ1-1; TRBD1 agrees at 7 bases. In DNA form, the CDR3 reads TGTGCCAGCAGCCCCGTCGTGGGGGCAGGGGGCACTGAAGCTTTCTTT. Amino acid sequence: CASSPVVGAGGTEAFF.